This TCR beta chain was recovered during a study of shared clonotypes between healthy human individuals. The wider study: Three plates each covered CD4 naive and memory; CD8 naive two, CD8 memory one. Study-level findings and limits: As a rule, naive subsets had a larger estimated richness than memory subsets.

A remark on this clone: Its antigen is still unknown. Other DNA sequences of this sample code for an identical CDR3.

Original processing notes: As immunoSEQ supplied junction-only sequences (without quality scores), filtering differed. Libraries were prepared by immunoSEQ multiplex PCR; TCRdb keeps only in-frame clonotypes and omits some of them. V and J calls and clone size are given by that table; D and trimming were obtained from the DNA. The repertoire holds roughly 2 million clones, with approximately 95% as singletons. CDR1 is SGHRS, CDR2 YFSETQ, per germline. This CDR3 contains 15 residues. Trimming stripped 0 bases from V and 1 base from J, with 8 bases between. The TCR sequence derives from a young man in good health. The sequenced material came from naive CD4+ T cells sorted from blood. The subset here: CD45RA+ positively selected. J is TRBJ1-5 and V is TRBV5-1; unclear D gene. The CDR3 DNA follows: TGCGCCAGCAGCTTGGCCGACGGGAGCAATCAGCCCCAGCATTTT. Translating gives CASSLADGSNQPQHF.